Listed here are 14 T cell receptor beta chains from one sample, sequenced in a study of graft-versus-host responses after intestinal transplantation. The data were produced by immunoSEQ multiplex PCR, yet TCRdb's version contains in-frame clones alone and is incomplete. The sample carries about 120,000 clones, roughly 91% recorded once. These receptors' targets are unknown. Sequencing used unstimulated CD4+ T cells sorted from spleen or lymph node cells, obtained before intestinal transplant. Every receptor here comes from a human donor who received an intestinal transplant.

The sample holds one count of this clone. V gene TRBV6-5 combines with J gene TRBJ2-3; D is unclear. The germline V gene encodes CDR1 MNHEY and CDR2 SVGAGI. V lost 4 bases to trimming and J lost 1 base, with 9 bases between them. This CDR3 spans 14 amino acids. Here the CDR3 DNA reads TGTGCCAGCAGTTCAACTGGTGGCACAGATACGCAGTATTTT. It yields the protein CASSSTGGTDTQYF.

This chain links TRBV6-1 with TRBJ1-2; D is uncertain. This CDR3 has 12 residues. In germline, CDR1 is MNHNS, CDR2 SASEGT. V shed 2 bases and J shed 3 bases, with 4 bases lying between them. The CDR3 reads CASSESHYGYTF. The CDR3 DNA follows: TGTGCCAGCAGTGAATCACACTATGGCTACACCTTC.

J is TRBJ2-1 and V is TRBV5-1; D is unresolved. Per germline, CDR1 SGHRS and CDR2 YFSETQ. The CDR3 has 14 amino acids. Trimming pared 0 bases from V and 6 bases from J, leaving 10 bases between. DNA of the CDR3: TGCGCCAGCAGCTTGGAGGGCAAACGCAATGAGCAGTTCTTC. Amino acids: CASSLEGKRNEQFF.

The genes are TRBV19 and TRBJ1-2; D might be TRBD1 (5 bases). Germline V gene lookup returns CDR1 LNHDA and CDR2 SQIVND (reference sequence). The germline V and J ends were trimmed by 3 bases and 1 base, with 12 bases remaining between them. CDR3 length: 15 amino acids. CDR3 bases: TGTGCCAGTAGTATCGGGGGATTCCTTAACTATGGCTACACCTTC. It encodes CASSIGGFLNYGYTF. The full variable domain, with the rest looked up from reference TRBV19 and TRBJ1-2, is DGGITQSPKYLFRKEGQNVTLSCEQNLNHDAMYWYRQDPGQGLRLIYYSQIVNDFQKGDIAEGYSVSREKKESFPLTVTSAQKNPTAFYLCASSIGGFLNYGYTFGSGTRLTVV.

This chain joins TRBV5-1 and TRBJ2-1, with D perhaps TRBD1 (5 bases). The V gene's germline CDR1 is SGHRS and CDR2 YFSETQ. The V gene lost 4 bases and the J gene lost 10 bases, with 15 bases spanning the gap. There are 13 residues in the CDR3. DNA for the CDR3: TGCGCCAGCAGCGTAACTTCAGGGTCAGAGCAGTTCTTC. Translation gives CASSVTSGSEQFF.

V and J are TRBV10-2 and TRBJ2-3; 14 bases map to TRBD2. V dropped 6 bases and J dropped 2; count of bases not matched to a gene: 1. Germline loops: CDR1 WSHSY, CDR2 SAAADI. The CDR3 spans 15 residues. The CDR3 is CASRGLAGATDTQYF. Here the CDR3 DNA reads TGCGCCAGCAGGGGACTAGCGGGAGCCACAGATACGCAGTATTTT.

This rearrangement joins TRBV6-4 to TRBJ2-3; D might be TRBD1 (8 bases). The CDR3 sequence is 16 residues long. The V gene lost 0 bases and the J gene lost 5 bases, with 15 bases spanning the gap. Germline loops: CDR1 MRHNA, CDR2 SNTAGT. The CDR3 is CASSDSGTGGGDTQYF. In DNA form, the CDR3 reads TGTGCCAGCAGTGACTCGGGGACAGGCGGGGGAGATACGCAGTATTTT.

This clone was seen just once. The genes are TRBV27 and TRBJ2-1; 7 bases match TRBD1. CDR3 length: 15 amino acids. The germline V gene encodes CDR1 MNHEY and CDR2 SMNVEV (reference sequence). V was clipped by 7 bases and J by 4 bases; unmatched bases: 10. The CDR3 here is CASTSIGGRYNEQFF. The DNA for the CDR3 is TGTGCCAGCACCTCGATAGGGGGCCGTTACAATGAGCAGTTCTTC.

The chain recombines TRBV9 with TRBJ2-7, with 7 bases that match TRBD2. V lost 3 bases, J lost 8 bases, and 8 bases stayed unmatched. CDR3 length equals 13 residues. The germline V gene encodes CDR1 SGDLS and CDR2 YYNGEE. The CDR3 region has the DNA TGTGCCAGCAGCGGGGTCACTAGCGTCAAGCAGTACTTC. Translating gives CASSGVTSVKQYF.

V usage is TRBV27 and J usage is TRBJ2-6; D is uncertain. The ends were cut back, 5 bases at V and 0 bases at J, with 5 bases in the middle. The CDR3 covers 14 residues. Germline CDR1 MNHEY, CDR2 SMNVEV (reference sequence). CDR3 in amino acids: CASSRRSGANVLTF. In nucleotides, the CDR3 is TGTGCCAGCAGTCGGCGCTCTGGGGCCAACGTCCTGACTTTC.

V and J are TRBV4-1 and TRBJ2-7; 9 bases are shared with TRBD1. There are 17 residues in the CDR3. V was clipped by 1 base and J by 3 bases; unmatched bases: 10. The germline V gene encodes CDR1 MGHRA and CDR2 YSYEKL. CDR3 DNA: TGCGCCAGCAGCCAAGGAATAGTGCGGGACAGGGACTACGAGCAGTACTTC. This codes for CASSQGIVRDRDYEQYF.

The CDR3, as DNA: TGTGCCAGCAGCTTGGGGAGCGGGCGGGTGCAAGAGACCCAGTACTTC. Amino acid sequence: CASSLGSGRVQETQYF. This chain uses TRBV5-4 with TRBJ2-5; D possibly corresponds to TRBD2 (6 bases). This CDR3 has 16 amino acids. Per germline, CDR1 SGHNT and CDR2 YYREEE (reference sequence). V lost 0 bases, J lost 2 bases, and 14 bases lay in between. The whole variable domain, remainder taken from reference TRBV5-4 and TRBJ2-5, is ETGVTQSPTHLIKTRGQQVTLRCSSQSGHNTVSWYQQALGQGPQFIFQYYREEENGRGNFPPRFSGLQFPNYSSELNVNALELDDSALYLCASSLGSGRVQETQYFGPGTRLLVL.

The chain uses TRBV7-3 and TRBJ1-1; D not resolved. Germline CDR1 SGHTA, CDR2 FQGTGA. V was shortened by 5 bases and J by 5 bases, with 15 bases between the two germline ends. The CDR3 has 14 residues. CDR3 in amino acids: CASSRGSPGTEAFF. For the CDR3, the DNA is TGTGCCAGCAGCCGAGGGTCGCCGGGAACTGAAGCTTTCTTT. Complete variable domain (other parts from reference TRBV7-3 and TRBJ1-1): GAGVSQTPSNKVTEKGKYVELRCDPISGHTALYWYRQSLGQGPEFLIYFQGTGAADDSGLPNDRFFAVRPEGSVSTLKIQRTERGDSAVYLCASSRGSPGTEAFFGQGTRLTVV.

The chain carries TRBV29-1 and TRBJ1-1, with no clear D. The length of the CDR3 is 14 residues. CDR1 and CDR2 (germline): SQVTM, ANQGSEA. The germline V and J ends were trimmed by 7 bases and 0 bases, with 15 bases remaining between them. CDR3 coding DNA: TGCAGCGCCACGGGTGTCCTAATGAACACTGAAGCTTTCTTT. Protein: CSATGVLMNTEAFF.